The clone carrying this T cell receptor beta chain was seen more than once but under ten times. Its antigen is not known. The data were taken from a study of somatic mutations in cytotoxic T cells in rheumatoid arthritis. General study results and limits: Unlike healthy controls, rheumatoid arthritis patients had CD8+ clonality that increased with age. With about 60 patients examined, roughly eight had a largest CD8+ clone exceeding 20% of CD8+ cells.

Clones were sequenced by immunoSEQ multiplex PCR, and TCRdb holds only the in-frame ones, with some missing. The sample shows around 15,000 clones, around 76% of them seen only once. The V gene lost 5 bases and the J gene lost 6 bases, with 19 bases spanning the gap. From germline, CDR1 is SEHNR and CDR2 FQNEAQ (reference sequence). The CDR3 sequence is 15 residues long. Positively selected by magnetic beads, CD4+ and CD8+ cells were purity-checked by flow cytometry. V usage is TRBV7-9 and J usage is TRBJ1-1, with D unresolved. What was sequenced was CD8+ T cells sorted from blood. This TCR came from an adult with rheumatoid arthritis. The chain's CDR3 is CASSTPSRGRAEAFF. CDR3 coding DNA: TGTGCCAGCAGCACACCGTCCCGGGGTAGGGCTGAAGCTTTCTTT.